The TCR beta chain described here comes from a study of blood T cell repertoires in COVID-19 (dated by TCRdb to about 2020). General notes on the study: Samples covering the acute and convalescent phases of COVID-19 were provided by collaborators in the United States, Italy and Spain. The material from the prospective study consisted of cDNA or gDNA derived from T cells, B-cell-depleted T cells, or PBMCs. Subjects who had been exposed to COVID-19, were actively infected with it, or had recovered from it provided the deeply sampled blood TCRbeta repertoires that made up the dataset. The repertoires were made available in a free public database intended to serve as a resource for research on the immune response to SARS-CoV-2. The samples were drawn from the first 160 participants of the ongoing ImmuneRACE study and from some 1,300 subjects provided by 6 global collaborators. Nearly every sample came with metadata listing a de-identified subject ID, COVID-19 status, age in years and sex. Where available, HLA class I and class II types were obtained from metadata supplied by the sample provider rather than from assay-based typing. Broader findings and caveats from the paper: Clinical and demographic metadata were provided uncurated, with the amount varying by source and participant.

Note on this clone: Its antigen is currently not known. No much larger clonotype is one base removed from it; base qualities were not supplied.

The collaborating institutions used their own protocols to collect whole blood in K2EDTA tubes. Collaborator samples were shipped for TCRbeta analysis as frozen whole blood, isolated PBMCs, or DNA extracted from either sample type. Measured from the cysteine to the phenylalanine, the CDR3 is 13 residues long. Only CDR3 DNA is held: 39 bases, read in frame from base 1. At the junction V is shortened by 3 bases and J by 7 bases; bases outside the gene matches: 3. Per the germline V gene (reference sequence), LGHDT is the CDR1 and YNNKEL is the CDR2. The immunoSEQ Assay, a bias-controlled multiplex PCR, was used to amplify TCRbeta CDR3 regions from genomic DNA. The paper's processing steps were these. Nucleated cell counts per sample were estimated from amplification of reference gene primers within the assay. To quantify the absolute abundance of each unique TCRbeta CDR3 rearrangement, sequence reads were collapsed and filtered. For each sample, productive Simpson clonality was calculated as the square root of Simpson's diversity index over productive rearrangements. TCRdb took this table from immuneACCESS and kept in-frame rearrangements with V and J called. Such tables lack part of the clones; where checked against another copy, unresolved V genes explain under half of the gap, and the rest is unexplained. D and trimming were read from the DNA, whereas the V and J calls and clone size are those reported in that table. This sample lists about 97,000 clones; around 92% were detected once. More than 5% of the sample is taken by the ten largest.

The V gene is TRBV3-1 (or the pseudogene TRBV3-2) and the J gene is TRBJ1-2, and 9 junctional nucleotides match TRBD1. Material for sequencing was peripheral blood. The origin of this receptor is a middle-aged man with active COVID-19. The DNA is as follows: TGTGCCAGCAGCCAGGGGACAGGGAGTGGCTACACCTTC. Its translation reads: CASSQGTGSGYTF.